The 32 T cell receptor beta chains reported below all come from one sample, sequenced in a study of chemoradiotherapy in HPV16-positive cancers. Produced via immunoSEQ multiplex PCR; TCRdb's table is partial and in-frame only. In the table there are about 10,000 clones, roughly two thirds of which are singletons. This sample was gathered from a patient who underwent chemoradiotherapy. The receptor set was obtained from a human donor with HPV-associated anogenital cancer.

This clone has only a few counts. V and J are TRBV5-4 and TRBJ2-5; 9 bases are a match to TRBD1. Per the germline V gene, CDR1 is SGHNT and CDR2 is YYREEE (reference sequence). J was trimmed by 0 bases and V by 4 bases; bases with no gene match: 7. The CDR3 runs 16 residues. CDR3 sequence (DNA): TGTGCCAGCAGCCCGGGACAGGGCCTGTACCAAGAGACCCAGTACTTC. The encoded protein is CASSPGQGLYQETQYF.

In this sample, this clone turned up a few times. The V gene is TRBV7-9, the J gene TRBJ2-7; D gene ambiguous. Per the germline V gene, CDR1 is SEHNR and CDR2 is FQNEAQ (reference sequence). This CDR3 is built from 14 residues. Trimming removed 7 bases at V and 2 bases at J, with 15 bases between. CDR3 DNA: TGTGCCAGCACCCTGACGGGTCGGGCCTACGAGCAGTACTTC. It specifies CASTLTGRAYEQYF.

Here the CDR3 DNA reads TGTGCCAGCAGCTCCACCACGAGAGGAGGGGACACTGAAGCTTTCTTT. It translates to CASSSTTRGGDTEAFF. The J gene is TRBJ1-1, the V gene TRBV7-9; a weak D match, TRBD1 (5 bases). The CDR3 length is 16 residues. V dropped 4 bases and J dropped 3 bases, with 18 bases sitting between them. Germline CDR1 SEHNR, CDR2 FQNEAQ (reference sequence).

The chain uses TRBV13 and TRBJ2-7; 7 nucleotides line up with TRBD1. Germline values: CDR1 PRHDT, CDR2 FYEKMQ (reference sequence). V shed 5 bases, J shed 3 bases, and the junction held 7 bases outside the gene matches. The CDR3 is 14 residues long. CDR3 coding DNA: TGTGCCAGCAGCGAGACAGGGAGAGGCTACGAGCAGTACTTC. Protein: CASSETGRGYEQYF.

The CDR3 nucleotides read TGCAGTGCTAGCCCAGGGGATGAGCAGTTCTTC. This codes for CSASPGDEQFF. The V gene is TRBV20-1, the J gene TRBJ2-1; TRBD1 is a possible D gene (6 bases). Per germline, CDR1 DFQATT and CDR2 SNEGSKA (reference sequence). V was trimmed by 3 bases and J by 8 bases, leaving 8 bases between them. The CDR3 covers 11 residues.

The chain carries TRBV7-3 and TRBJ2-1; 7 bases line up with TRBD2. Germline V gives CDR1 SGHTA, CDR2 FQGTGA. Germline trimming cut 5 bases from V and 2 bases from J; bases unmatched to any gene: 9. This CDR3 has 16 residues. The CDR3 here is CASSRWGGGTYNEQFF. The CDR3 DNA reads TGTGCCAGCAGCCGGTGGGGGGGTGGAACCTACAATGAGCAGTTCTTC.

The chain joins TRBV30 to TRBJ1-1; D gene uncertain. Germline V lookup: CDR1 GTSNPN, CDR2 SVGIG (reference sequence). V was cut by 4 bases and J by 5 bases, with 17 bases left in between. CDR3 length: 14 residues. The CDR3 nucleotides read TGTGCCTGGAAGGGTGCGAGAAGACGGACTGAAGCTTTCTTT. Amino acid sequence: CAWKGARRRTEAFF.

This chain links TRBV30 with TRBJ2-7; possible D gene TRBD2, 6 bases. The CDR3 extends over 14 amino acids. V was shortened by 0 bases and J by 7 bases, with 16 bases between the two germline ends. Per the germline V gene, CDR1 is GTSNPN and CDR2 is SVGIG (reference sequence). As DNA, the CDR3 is TGTGCCTGGAGTGTGAGGCGGGCGGGGTTGGAGCAGTACTTC. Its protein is CAWSVRRAGLEQYF.

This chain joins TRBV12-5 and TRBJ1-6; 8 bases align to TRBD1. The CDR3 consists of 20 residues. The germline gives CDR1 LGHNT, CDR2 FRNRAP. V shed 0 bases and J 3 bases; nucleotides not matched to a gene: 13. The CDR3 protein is CASGLVPRRDRQIYNSPLHF. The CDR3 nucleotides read TGTGCTAGTGGTTTGGTACCAAGACGGGACAGGCAAATCTATAATTCACCCCTCCACTTT.

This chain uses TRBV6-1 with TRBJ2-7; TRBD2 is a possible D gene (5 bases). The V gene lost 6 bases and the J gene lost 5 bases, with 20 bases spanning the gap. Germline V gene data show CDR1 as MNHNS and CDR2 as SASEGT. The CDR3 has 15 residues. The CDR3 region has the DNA TGTGCCAGCAGACGACTATCTCAAGCTCCAGACGAGCAGTACTTC. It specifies CASRRLSQAPDEQYF.

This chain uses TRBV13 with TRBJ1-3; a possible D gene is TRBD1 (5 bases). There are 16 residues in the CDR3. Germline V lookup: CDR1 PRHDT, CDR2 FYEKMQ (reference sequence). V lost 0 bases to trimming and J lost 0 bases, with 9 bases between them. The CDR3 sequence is CASSLGDSLSGNTIYF. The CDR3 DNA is TGTGCCAGCAGCTTAGGAGACAGTCTCTCTGGAAACACCATATATTTT.

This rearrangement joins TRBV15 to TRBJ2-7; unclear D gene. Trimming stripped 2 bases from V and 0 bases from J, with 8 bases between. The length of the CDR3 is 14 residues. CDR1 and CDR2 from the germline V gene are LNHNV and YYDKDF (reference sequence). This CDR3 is CATSRPADSYEQYF. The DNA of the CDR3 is TGTGCCACCAGCAGACCTGCCGACTCCTACGAGCAGTACTTC. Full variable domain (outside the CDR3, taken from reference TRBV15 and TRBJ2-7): DAMVIQNPRYQVTQFGKPVTLSCSQTLNHNVMYWYQQKSSQAPKLLFHYYDKDFNNEADTPDNFQSRRPNTSFCFLDIRSPGLGDTAMYLCATSRPADSYEQYFGPGTRLTVT.

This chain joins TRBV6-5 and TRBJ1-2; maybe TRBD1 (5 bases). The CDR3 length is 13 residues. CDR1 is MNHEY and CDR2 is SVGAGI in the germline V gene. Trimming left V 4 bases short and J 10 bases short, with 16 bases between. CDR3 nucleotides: TGTGCCAGCAGTTCCGTCGTCAGGGAGCCCTACACCTTC. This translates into CASSSVVREPYTF.

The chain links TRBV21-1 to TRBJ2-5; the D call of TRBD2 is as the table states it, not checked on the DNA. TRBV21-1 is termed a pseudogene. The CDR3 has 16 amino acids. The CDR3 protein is CASSKSPPGGPQTQYF. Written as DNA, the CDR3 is TGTGCCAGCAGCAAATCCCCGCCGGGGGGCCCACAGACCCAGTACTTC.

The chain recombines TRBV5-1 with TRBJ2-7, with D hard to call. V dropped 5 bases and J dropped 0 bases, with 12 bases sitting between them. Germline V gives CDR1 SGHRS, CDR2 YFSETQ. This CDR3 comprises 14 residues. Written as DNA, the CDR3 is TGCGCCAGCAGGCCCGGGCTTACCTCCTACGAGCAGTACTTC. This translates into CASRPGLTSYEQYF.

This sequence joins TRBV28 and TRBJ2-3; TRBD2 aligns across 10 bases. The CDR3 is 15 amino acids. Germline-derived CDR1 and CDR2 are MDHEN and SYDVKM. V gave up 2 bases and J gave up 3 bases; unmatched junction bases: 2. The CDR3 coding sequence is TGTGCCAGCAGTTTACTAGCGGGGGTAACAGATACGCAGTATTTT. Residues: CASSLLAGVTDTQYF. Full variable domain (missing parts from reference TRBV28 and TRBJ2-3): DVKVTQSSRYLVKRTGEKVFLECVQDMDHENMFWYRQDPGLGLRLIYFSYDVKMKEKGDIPEGYSVSREKKERFSLILESASTNQTSMYLCASSLLAGVTDTQYFGPGTRLTVL.

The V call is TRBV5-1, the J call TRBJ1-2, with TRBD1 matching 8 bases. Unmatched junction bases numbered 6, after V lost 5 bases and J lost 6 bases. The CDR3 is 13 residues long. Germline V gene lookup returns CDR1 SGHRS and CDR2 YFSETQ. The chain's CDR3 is CASSSGQGNGYTF. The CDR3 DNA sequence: TGCGCCAGCAGTAGCGGACAGGGAAATGGCTACACCTTC.

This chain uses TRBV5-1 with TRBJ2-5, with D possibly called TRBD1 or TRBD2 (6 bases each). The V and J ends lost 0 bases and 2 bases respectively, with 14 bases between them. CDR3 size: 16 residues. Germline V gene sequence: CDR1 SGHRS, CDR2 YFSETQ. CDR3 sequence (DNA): TGCGCCAGCAGCTTGGTTCCGGGGGCGGGTCAAGAGACCCAGTACTTC. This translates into CASSLVPGAGQETQYF.

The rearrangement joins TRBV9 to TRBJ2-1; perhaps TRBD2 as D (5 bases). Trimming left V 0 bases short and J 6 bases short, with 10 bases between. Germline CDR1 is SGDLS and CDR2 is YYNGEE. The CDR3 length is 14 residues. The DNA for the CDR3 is TGTGCCAGCAGCGTAGAGGCTAGCCTCAATGAGCAGTTCTTC. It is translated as CASSVEASLNEQFF.

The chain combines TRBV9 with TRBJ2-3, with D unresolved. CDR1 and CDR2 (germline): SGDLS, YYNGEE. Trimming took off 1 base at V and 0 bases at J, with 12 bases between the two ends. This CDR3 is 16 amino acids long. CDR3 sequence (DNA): TGTGCCAGCAGCGTAAAAGGCAGCCCTAGCACAGATACGCAGTATTTT. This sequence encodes CASSVKGSPSTDTQYF.

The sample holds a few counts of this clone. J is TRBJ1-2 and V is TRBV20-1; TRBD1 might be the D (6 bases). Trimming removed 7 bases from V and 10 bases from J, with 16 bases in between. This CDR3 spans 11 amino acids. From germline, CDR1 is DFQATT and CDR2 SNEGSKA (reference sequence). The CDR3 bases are TGCAGTGTGGGCAGGGGAAACGACTACACCTTC. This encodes CSVGRGNDYTF.

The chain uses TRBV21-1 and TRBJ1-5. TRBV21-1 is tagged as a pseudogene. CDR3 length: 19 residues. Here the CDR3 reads CASDSGRGYVSRGNQPQHF. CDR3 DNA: TGTGCCAGCGACTCCGGTCGGGGGTATGTTAGTAGGGGCAATCAGCCCCAGCATTTT.

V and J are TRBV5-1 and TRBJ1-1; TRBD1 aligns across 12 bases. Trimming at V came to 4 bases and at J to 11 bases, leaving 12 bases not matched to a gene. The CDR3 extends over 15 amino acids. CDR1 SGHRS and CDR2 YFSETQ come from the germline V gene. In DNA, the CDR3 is TGCGCCAGCAGCCAAGGAGGGACAGGGGGCGCTTACGCTTTCTTT. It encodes CASSQGGTGGAYAFF.

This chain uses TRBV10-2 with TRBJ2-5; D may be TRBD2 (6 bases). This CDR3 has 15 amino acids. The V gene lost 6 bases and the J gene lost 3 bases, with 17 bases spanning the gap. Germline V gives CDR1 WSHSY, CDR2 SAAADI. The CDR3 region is CASRSAGTRKETQYF. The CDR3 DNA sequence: TGCGCCAGCAGAAGTGCGGGGACCCGGAAAGAGACCCAGTACTTC.

CDR3 nucleotides: TGTGCCAGCGTCCTTAGTCGGGAGACCCAGTACTTC. This codes for CASVLSRETQYF. The chain employs TRBV25-1 and TRBJ2-5, with unresolved D. Deletions cut 8 bases from V and 5 bases from J, with 12 bases between. This CDR3 has 12 residues. CDR1 and CDR2 from the germline V gene are MGHDK and SYGVNS. The full variable domain, with the rest looked up from reference TRBV25-1 and TRBJ2-5, is EADIYQTPRYLVIGTGKKITLECSQTMGHDKMYWYQQDPGMELHLIHYSYGVNSTEKGDLSSESTVSRIRTEHFPLTLESARPSHTSQYLCASVLSRETQYFGPGTRLLVL.

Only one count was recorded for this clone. The CDR3: CASSPRTGGLGTGELFF. The DNA of the CDR3 is TGTGCCAGCAGCCCAAGGACAGGGGGCCTAGGCACCGGGGAGCTGTTTTTT. V is TRBV7-8 and J is TRBJ2-2; 11 bases agree with TRBD1. The germline gives CDR1 SGHVS, CDR2 FQNEAQ. The J segment lost 4 bases and the V segment lost 5 bases, leaving 9 bases of the junction unmatched. CDR3 length: 17 amino acids. The full variable domain, in which reference TRBV7-8 and TRBJ2-2 provide the parts outside the CDR3, is GAGVSQSPRYKVAKRGQDVALRCDPISGHVSLFWYQQALGQGPEFLTYFQNEAQLDKSGLPSDRFFAERPEGSVSTLKIQRTQQEDSAVYLCASSPRTGGLGTGELFFGEGSRLTVL.

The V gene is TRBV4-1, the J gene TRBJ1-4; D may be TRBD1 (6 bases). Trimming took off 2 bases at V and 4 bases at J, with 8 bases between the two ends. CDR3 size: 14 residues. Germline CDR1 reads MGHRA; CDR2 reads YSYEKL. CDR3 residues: CASSQRQVNEKLFF. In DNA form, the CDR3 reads TGCGCCAGCAGCCAAAGACAGGTTAATGAAAAACTGTTTTTT.

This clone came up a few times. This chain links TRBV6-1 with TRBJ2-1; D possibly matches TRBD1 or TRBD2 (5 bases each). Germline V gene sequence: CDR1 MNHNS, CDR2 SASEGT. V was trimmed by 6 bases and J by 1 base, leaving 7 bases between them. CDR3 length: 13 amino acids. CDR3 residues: CASSGASYNEQFF. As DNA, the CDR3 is TGTGCCAGCAGCGGGGCGTCCTACAATGAGCAGTTCTTC.

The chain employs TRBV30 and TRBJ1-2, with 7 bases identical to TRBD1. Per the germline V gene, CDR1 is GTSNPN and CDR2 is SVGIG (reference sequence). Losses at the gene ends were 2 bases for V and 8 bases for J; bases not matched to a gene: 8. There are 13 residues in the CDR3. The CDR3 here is CAWSRDRVVGYTF. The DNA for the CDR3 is TGTGCCTGGAGTCGCGACAGGGTGGTGGGCTACACCTTC.

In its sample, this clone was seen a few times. The CDR3 is CASSPGGGVTDTQYF. For the CDR3, the DNA is TGTGCCAGCAGCCCCGGGGGGGGTGTCACAGATACGCAGTATTTT. This chain joins TRBV7-9 and TRBJ2-3, with TRBD2 matching 8 bases. The germline gives CDR1 SEHNR, CDR2 FQNEAQ (reference sequence). The CDR3 runs to 15 residues. V shed 5 bases and J 2 bases; nucleotides not matched to a gene: 6.

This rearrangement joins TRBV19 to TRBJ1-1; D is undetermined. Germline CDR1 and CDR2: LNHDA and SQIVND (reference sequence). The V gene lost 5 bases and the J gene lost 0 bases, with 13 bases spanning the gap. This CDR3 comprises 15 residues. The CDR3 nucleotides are TGTGCCAGTAGTGAGCTGGGCGGAATGAACACTGAAGCTTTCTTT. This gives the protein CASSELGGMNTEAFF. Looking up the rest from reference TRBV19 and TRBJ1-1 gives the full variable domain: DGGITQSPKYLFRKEGQNVTLSCEQNLNHDAMYWYRQDPGQGLRLIYYSQIVNDFQKGDIAEGYSVSREKKESFPLTVTSAQKNPTAFYLCASSELGGMNTEAFFGQGTRLTVV.

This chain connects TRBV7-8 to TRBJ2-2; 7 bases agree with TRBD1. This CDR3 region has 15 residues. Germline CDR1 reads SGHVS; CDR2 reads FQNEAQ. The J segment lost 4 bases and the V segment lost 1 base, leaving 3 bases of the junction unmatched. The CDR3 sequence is CASSLGGTVTGELFF. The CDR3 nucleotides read TGTGCCAGCAGCTTAGGTGGGACAGTCACCGGGGAGCTGTTTTTT.